This T cell receptor (beta chain) comes out of a study of T cell responses to AZD1222 COVID-19 vaccine. Study details: The analysis combined second doses at about 4 or about 12 weeks.

The CDR3 spans 12 residues. Between the trimmed V and J ends, which lost 1 base and 6 bases, there was a span of 3 bases. CDR1 SGHNT and CDR2 YENEEA come from the germline V gene. Measured with immunoSEQ multiplex PCR; TCRdb has only the in-frame clones, and not every one. Seen here are roughly 82,000 clones, about 88% observed once, and the top ten hold about 13%. Findings of the study overall: The breadth and depth of Spike-specific TCRs increased once two AZD1222 doses had been given. Along spike, vaccine-associated CD4 TCRs were found throughout, with dominance at 160-218 and 743-854. Nearly half of the spike-specific TCRs reportedly recognize variant regions that carry no mutations.

Regarding this clone: Its antigen remains unknown.

The origin of this receptor is an adult in good health. The chain recombines TRBV11-3 with TRBJ2-2; D remains ambiguous. The input for sequencing was peripheral blood, taken on day 0 of AZD1222 vaccination. CDR3 in amino acids: CASSLGAGELFF. The DNA for the CDR3 is TGTGCCAGCAGCTTAGGTGCCGGGGAGCTGTTTTTT.